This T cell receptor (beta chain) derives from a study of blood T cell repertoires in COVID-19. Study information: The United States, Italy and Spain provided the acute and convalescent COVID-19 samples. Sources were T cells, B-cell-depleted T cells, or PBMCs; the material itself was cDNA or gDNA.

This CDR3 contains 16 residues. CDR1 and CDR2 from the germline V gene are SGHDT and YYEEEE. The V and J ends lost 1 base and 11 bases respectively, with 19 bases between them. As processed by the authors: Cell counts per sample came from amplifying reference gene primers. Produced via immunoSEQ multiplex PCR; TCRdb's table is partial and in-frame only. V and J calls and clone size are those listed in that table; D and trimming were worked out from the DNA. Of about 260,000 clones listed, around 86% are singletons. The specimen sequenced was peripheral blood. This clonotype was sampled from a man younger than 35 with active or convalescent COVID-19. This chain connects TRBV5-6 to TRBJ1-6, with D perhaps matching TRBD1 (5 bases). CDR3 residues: CASSLWRQGGWAPLHF. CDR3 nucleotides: TGTGCCAGCAGCTTGTGGCGGCAGGGCGGCTGGGCACCCCTCCACTTT.